This T cell receptor beta chain was recovered during a study of graft-versus-host responses after intestinal transplantation. This CDR3 has 14 amino acids. CDR1 and CDR2 from the germline V gene are MNHNS and SASEGT. The trim removed 5 bases at V and 2 bases at J, leaving 6 bases unmatched. This clone was counted only a few times. The authors plated around 200,000 CFSE-labeled responder cells with around 200,000 irradiated, violet-dye-labeled stimulator cells. Sequenced by immunoSEQ multiplex PCR; TCRdb stores in-frame clones only, minus some. This sample has over 5,500 clones; around a quarter occur once, and the top ten carry about 5.5%.

Sequencing used alloreactive CD8+ T cells from a mixed lymphocyte reaction culture, obtained before transplantation. Subset reported: CFSE-low proliferating T cells sorted from roughly 6-day pre-transplant mixed lymphocyte reaction (GvH or HvG direction). This rearrangement joins TRBV6-1 to TRBJ2-7, with 7 positions matching TRBD1. This receptor was identified in a human patient who was an organ donor for intestinal transplantation. The CDR3 DNA is TGTGCCAGCAGTATCACAGGGGCGACCTACGAGCAGTACTTC. Protein product: CASSITGATYEQYF.